This TCR beta chain was recovered during a study of T-cell reconstitution after alpha-beta-depleted transplantation in children. Library preparation (for TCRbeta) was performed with unique molecular identifiers. TCRdb itself ran the PCR reads through MiXCR, one entry per CDR3 protein. This repertoire shows around 420,000 distinct CDR3 sequences, 15% to 20% found once; its top ten account for 25% to 30%. There are 17 residues in the CDR3. Trimming left V 4 bases short and J 4 bases short, with 17 bases between. Germline assignment: CDR1 MGHRA and CDR2 YSYEKL. The chain employs TRBV4-1 and TRBJ2-6; D unclear. The receptor's source is a boy less than two years old who had a stem cell transplant for Wiskott-Aldrich syndrome, so the T cells may come from the graft donor. Sequences were derived from PBMCs, mostly from graft donor cells, sampled 360 days after TCRalphabeta/CD19-depleted stem cell transplant. CDR3 in amino acids: CASSPQVMTAGANVLTF. The CDR3 DNA is TGCGCCAGCAGCCCGCAAGTAATGACTGCCGGGGCCAACGTCCTGACTTTC.